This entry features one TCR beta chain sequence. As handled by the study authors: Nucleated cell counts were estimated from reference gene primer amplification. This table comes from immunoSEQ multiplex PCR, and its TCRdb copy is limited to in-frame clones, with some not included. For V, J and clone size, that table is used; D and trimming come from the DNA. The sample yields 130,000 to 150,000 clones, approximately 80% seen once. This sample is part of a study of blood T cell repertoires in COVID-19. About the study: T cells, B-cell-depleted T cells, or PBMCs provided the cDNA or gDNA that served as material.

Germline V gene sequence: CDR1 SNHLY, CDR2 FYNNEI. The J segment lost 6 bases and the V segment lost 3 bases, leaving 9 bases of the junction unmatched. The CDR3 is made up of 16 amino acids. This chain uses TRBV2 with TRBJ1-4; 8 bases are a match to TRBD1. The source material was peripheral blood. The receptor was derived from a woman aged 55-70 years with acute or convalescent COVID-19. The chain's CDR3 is CASSDLAGGVYEKLFF. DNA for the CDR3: TGTGCCAGCAGTGACTTGGCAGGGGGCGTCTATGAAAAACTGTTTTTT. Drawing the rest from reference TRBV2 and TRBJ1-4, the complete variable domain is EPEVTQTPSHQVTQMGQEVILRCVPISNHLYFYWYRQILGQKVEFLVSFYNNEISEKSEIFDDQFSVERPDGSNFTLKIRSTKLEDSAMYFCASSDLAGGVYEKLFFGSGTQLSVL.